This entry is about one T cell receptor beta chain. Its matching antigen is unknown. Some clones are missing from TCRdb's copy, which holds only in-frame ones; the method was immunoSEQ multiplex PCR. The data show 2 million to 2.5 million clones, more than 85% seen once. The length of the CDR3 is 13 residues. Per the germline V gene, CDR1 is SGHRS and CDR2 is YFSETQ. Trimming shortened V by 0 bases and J by 3 bases, and 7 bases separated the two germline ends. These data originate in a study of shared clonotypes between healthy human individuals. Overall study context: Each donor had three CD4 naive, three CD4 memory, two CD8 naive and one CD8 memory plate. Study conclusions and caveats: The authors sampled blood alone, and tissue repertoires likely differ.

The sequenced sample consisted of naive CD4+ T cells from PBMCs. Indicated subset: CD45RA+ positively selected. This receptor was obtained from a man aged 18 to 29 in good health. Some clones in this sample may be carry-over from other donors' samples. The chain employs TRBV5-1 and TRBJ2-7; possibly TRBD2 for D (5 bases). The CDR3 reads CASSLASYYEQYF. The CDR3 bases are TGCGCCAGCAGCTTGGCTAGCTACTACGAGCAGTACTTC.